The 32 T cell receptor beta chains presented below share a single source sample, sequenced in a study of cytomegalovirus exposure and HLA in healthy donors. Sequencing was performed with immunoSEQ multiplex PCR; in TCRdb, only in-frame clones are kept and a portion is missing. The sample holds approximately 70,000 clones; about 93% are singletons and the top ten take roughly 0.63%. Sequencing input: PBMCs. The receptors were gathered from a woman between 18 and 30 years old in good health and CMV-seronegative.

About this clone: Germline is not matched at one junction end, which may reflect a read error. The V call is TRBV15, the J call TRBJ1-1; 9 nucleotides match TRBD1. CDR1 is LNHNV, CDR2 YYDKDF, per germline (reference sequence). The CDR3 spans 15 residues. CDR3 in amino acids: CATSGDRGRNTEAFF. Here the CDR3 DNA reads TGTGCCACCAGCGGAGACAGGGGGAGGAACACTGAAGCTTTCTTT.

The chain combines TRBV9 with TRBJ1-1; D gene ambiguous. From germline, CDR1 is SGDLS and CDR2 YYNGEE. V was trimmed by 4 bases and J by 5 bases, leaving 12 bases between them. CDR3 length: 13 residues. CDR3 DNA: TGTGCCAGCAGCCCCGTCGCGGGGACTGAAGCTTTCTTT. As protein: CASSPVAGTEAFF.

The chain carries TRBV28 and TRBJ1-5, with 8 bases that match TRBD1. Trimming cost V 8 bases and J 1 base; bases outside gene matches: 7. Germline CDR1 reads MDHEN; CDR2 reads SYDVKM. CDR3 length equals 15 residues. CDR3 amino acids: CASLLQGASNQPQHF. CDR3 sequence (DNA): TGTGCCAGCCTTCTCCAGGGGGCGAGCAATCAGCCCCAGCATTTT.

V usage is TRBV10-3 and J usage is TRBJ1-6; D is possibly TRBD1 (5 bases). V dropped 0 bases and J dropped 7 bases, with 13 bases sitting between them. CDR3 length equals 16 residues. Germline CDR1 ENHRY, CDR2 SYGVKD. The DNA for the CDR3 is TGTGCCATCAGTGAGTCGTCGTCTGGGGCGAATTCACCCCTCCACTTT. Amino acids: CAISESSSGANSPLHF.

The J gene is TRBJ2-2, the V gene TRBV5-1; 8 nucleotides line up with TRBD1. Unmatched junction bases numbered 5, after V lost 6 bases and J lost 4 bases. CDR3 length: 14 amino acids. Germline V gene data show CDR1 as SGHRS and CDR2 as YFSETQ. The CDR3 protein is CASKADRGTGELFF. The CDR3 DNA sequence: TGCGCCAGCAAAGCTGACAGGGGCACCGGGGAGCTGTTTTTT.

The chain uses TRBV28 and TRBJ2-7, with TRBD1 as a possible D gene (5 bases). Trimming took off 2 bases at V and 0 bases at J, with 8 bases between the two ends. The CDR3 has 14 amino acids. Germline assignment: CDR1 MDHEN and CDR2 SYDVKM. The CDR3, as DNA: TGTGCCAGCAGTTTAGTCAGGGACTCCTACGAGCAGTACTTC. It encodes CASSLVRDSYEQYF.

Here the CDR3 reads CASSQSWTGEGYTF. Here the CDR3 DNA reads TGTGCCAGCAGTCAATCTTGGACAGGGGAAGGCTACACCTTC. The rearrangement links TRBV6-5 to TRBJ1-2; 9 nucleotides match TRBD1. CDR3 length equals 14 residues. The germline V gene has CDR1 MNHEY and CDR2 SVGAGI. V trimming: 5 bases; J trimming: 8 bases; junction bases outside the gene matches: 9.

The V and J genes are TRBV6-5 and TRBJ1-2; 8 nucleotides match TRBD1. CDR1 and CDR2 (germline): MNHEY, SVGAGI. J lost 1 base, V lost 6 bases, and 7 bases had no gene match. The CDR3 is made up of 15 amino acids. In DNA form, the CDR3 reads TGTGCCAGCAGACCCGACAGGGGAAGTAACTATGGCTACACCTTC. This translates into CASRPDRGSNYGYTF.

This clone turned up a few times. The chain links TRBV5-1 to TRBJ2-7; 7 nucleotides match TRBD2. Trimming at V came to 1 base and at J to 2 bases, leaving 6 bases not matched to a gene. CDR1 and CDR2 (germline): SGHRS, YFSETQ. The CDR3 runs 15 residues. CDR3 amino acids: CASSLLRGGTYEQYF. DNA of the CDR3: TGCGCCAGCAGCTTGCTTCGCGGGGGAACCTACGAGCAGTACTTC. The full variable domain, completed using reference TRBV5-1 and TRBJ2-7, is KAGVTQTPRYLIKTRGQQVTLSCSPISGHRSVSWYQQTPGQGLQFLFEYFSETQRNKGNFPGRFSGRQFSNSRSEMNVSTLELGDSALYLCASSLLRGGTYEQYFGPGTRLTVT.

The chain combines TRBV5-1 with TRBJ2-2; a possible D gene is TRBD1 (6 bases). Deletions cut 3 bases from V and 1 base from J, with 16 bases between. The length of the CDR3 is 17 residues. Per germline, CDR1 SGHRS and CDR2 YFSETQ. This CDR3 reads CASSYFWDIGNTGELFF. The CDR3 nucleotides are TGCGCCAGCAGCTACTTTTGGGACATCGGGAACACCGGGGAGCTGTTTTTT.

This sequence joins TRBV19 and TRBJ1-2; 10 nucleotides match TRBD1. The trim removed 8 bases at V and 4 bases at J, leaving 10 bases unmatched. Germline V gene data show CDR1 as LNHDA and CDR2 as SQIVND (reference sequence). This CDR3 is 15 amino acids long. CDR3 sequence: CASSSLRTGGYGYTF. The CDR3 nucleotides read TGTGCCAGTTCCTCCCTCCGGACAGGGGGCTATGGCTACACCTTC.

The chain joins TRBV5-1 to TRBJ1-2; possibly TRBD1 for D (5 bases). Germline V gives CDR1 SGHRS, CDR2 YFSETQ. The CDR3 covers 13 residues. V shed 7 bases and J shed 4 bases, with 14 bases lying between them. The CDR3 DNA reads as TGCGCCAGCTACCTCCCAGGGTCCTATGGCTACACCTTC. The encoded protein is CASYLPGSYGYTF.

V and J are TRBV18 and TRBJ1-4, with 9 nucleotides matching TRBD1. The length of the CDR3 is 15 residues. V lost 6 bases, J lost 7 bases, and 9 bases stayed unmatched. Germline V CDR1 and CDR2: KGHSH, LQKENI. The CDR3 reads CASSPQTGGREKLFF. In DNA, the CDR3 is TGTGCCAGCTCCCCTCAAACAGGGGGCCGTGAAAAACTGTTTTTT.

The chain combines TRBV11-2 with TRBJ2-3; D is possibly TRBD1 (6 bases). V was trimmed by 0 bases and J by 1 base, leaving 17 bases between them. CDR1 is SGHAT and CDR2 is FQNNGV in the germline V gene. The CDR3 has 18 amino acids. CDR3 coding DNA: TGTGCCAGCAGCTTAGACTATAATCTCAGGGGAGGCACAGATACGCAGTATTTT. Protein product: CASSLDYNLRGGTDTQYF.

The V and J genes are TRBV25-1 and TRBJ1-4; D remains unclear. Per the germline V gene, CDR1 is MGHDK and CDR2 is SYGVNS. V lost 8 bases and J 0 bases, leaving 7 bases between the germline ends. The CDR3 is made up of 13 amino acids. The CDR3 reads CASAPPTNEKLFF. The CDR3, as DNA: TGTGCCAGCGCGCCACCAACTAATGAAAAACTGTTTTTT.

This clone was seen a single time. The chain couples TRBV18 to TRBJ1-5; possible D gene TRBD1, 5 bases. The CDR3 sequence is 15 residues long. The ends were cut back, 3 bases at V and 5 bases at J, with 14 bases in the middle. Germline V lookup: CDR1 KGHSH, CDR2 LQKENI. Here the CDR3 DNA reads TGTGCCAGCTCACCCGACGGGGGGAACCATCAGCCCCAGCATTTT. It specifies CASSPDGGNHQPQHF.

The genes are TRBV29-1 and TRBJ1-1; D gene ambiguous. This CDR3 has 13 amino acids. V lost 4 bases to trimming and J lost 1 base, with 10 bases between them. CDR1 SQVTM and CDR2 ANQGSEA come from the germline V gene. CDR3 region: CSVVGRWNTEAFF. CDR3 in DNA: TGCAGCGTTGTTGGCAGATGGAACACTGAAGCTTTCTTT.

The V call is TRBV27, the J call TRBJ2-4, with D maybe TRBD2 (5 bases). This CDR3 comprises 13 residues. Germline loops: CDR1 MNHEY, CDR2 SMNVEV (reference sequence). V lost 6 bases and J lost 8, with 14 bases in between. Here the CDR3 DNA reads TGTGCCAGCAGCATCGGGGTTGGGTACATTCAGTACTTC. Protein product: CASSIGVGYIQYF.

J is TRBJ2-5 and V is TRBV7-8; 12 positions match TRBD2. Losses at the gene ends were 4 bases for V and 5 bases for J; bases not matched to a gene: 8. The CDR3 covers 16 residues. Germline-derived CDR1 and CDR2 are SGHVS and FQNEAQ. The CDR3 is CASSYLAGGPRETQYF. The CDR3 bases are TGTGCCAGCAGCTACCTAGCGGGGGGGCCGCGGGAGACCCAGTACTTC.

The chain recombines TRBV28 with TRBJ1-2, with D tentatively TRBD1 (5 bases). Germline values: CDR1 MDHEN, CDR2 SYDVKM. Trimming took 1 base from V and 2 from J, leaving 14 bases between them. CDR3 size: 16 residues. The CDR3 loop reads CASSLYPPGKNYGYTF. The CDR3 region has the DNA TGTGCCAGCAGTTTATACCCCCCAGGGAAGAACTATGGCTACACCTTC.

As to this clone: Other DNA sequences from this sample encode an identical CDR3 as well. The genes are TRBV18 and TRBJ1-3; no definite D call. V lost 3 bases and J lost 0, with 9 bases in between. The germline V gene encodes CDR1 KGHSH and CDR2 LQKENI. The CDR3 length is 15 residues. The CDR3 region has the DNA TGTGCCAGCTCACCCCGGACTGACTCTGGAAACACCATATATTTT. Its translation: CASSPRTDSGNTIYF.

V usage is TRBV6-4 and J usage is TRBJ1-6; maybe TRBD1 (5 bases). With 0 bases removed from V and 7 bases from J, the gap between germline ends came to 10 bases. The germline V gene encodes CDR1 MRHNA and CDR2 SNTAGT. This CDR3 has 15 amino acids. CDR3 protein: CASSDSAGGNSPLHF. The DNA of the CDR3 is TGTGCCAGCAGTGACTCGGCGGGGGGGAATTCACCCCTCCACTTT.

V usage is TRBV16 and J usage is TRBJ2-7; D is unclear. V shed 3 bases and J shed 6 bases, with 12 bases lying between them. The CDR3 is made up of 13 amino acids. The germline V gene encodes CDR1 KGHSY and CDR2 FQNENV. The CDR3 protein is CASSHPNSPEQYF. The DNA for the CDR3 is TGTGCCAGCAGCCACCCCAACTCCCCCGAGCAGTACTTC. The full variable domain, in which reference TRBV16 and TRBJ2-7 provide the parts outside the CDR3, is GEEVAQTPKHLVRGEGQKAKLYCAPIKGHSYVFWYQQVLKNEFKFLISFQNENVFDETGMPKERFSAKCLPNSPCSLEIQATKLEDSAVYFCASSHPNSPEQYFGPGTRLTVT.

As for this clone: The sample carries other DNA sequences with the same CDR3. The chain employs TRBV6-1 and TRBJ2-3, with 14 bases fitting TRBD2. The CDR3 extends over 15 amino acids. Looked up from germline, CDR1 is MNHNS and CDR2 is SASEGT. Trimming took 4 bases from V and 4 from J; bases not matched to a gene: 1. CDR3 DNA: TGTGCCAGCAGTGGACTAGCGGGGGGGCCAGATACGCAGTATTTT. It yields the protein CASSGLAGGPDTQYF.

The chain combines TRBV7-2 with TRBJ1-2; 9 nucleotides agree with TRBD1. After removal of 1 base from V and 7 bases from J, the junction contained 4 bases not matched to a gene. The length of the CDR3 is 14 residues. CDR1 SGHTA and CDR2 FQGNSA come from the germline V gene. The CDR3: CASSLEGQGFGYTF. As DNA, the CDR3 is TGTGCCAGCAGCTTAGAGGGACAGGGTTTTGGCTACACCTTC.

This chain uses TRBV10-3 with TRBJ1-1; D might be TRBD1 (5 bases). There are 13 residues in the CDR3. V dropped 4 bases and J dropped 1 base, with 7 bases sitting between them. Germline CDR1 reads ENHRY; CDR2 reads SYGVKD. CDR3 sequence reads: CAISGQSNTEAFF. The CDR3 DNA is TGTGCCATCAGTGGACAGTCGAACACTGAAGCTTTCTTT.

CDR3 DNA sequence: TGTGCCAGCTCACCACGCGGTTATAATTCACCCCTCCACTTT. Translation: CASSPRGYNSPLHF. The chain uses TRBV18 and TRBJ1-6, with D uncertain. The CDR3 sequence is 14 residues long. V lost 1 base, J lost 4 bases, and 5 bases lay in between. Germline V CDR1 and CDR2: KGHSH, LQKENI. Looking up the rest from reference TRBV18 and TRBJ1-6 gives the full variable domain: NAGVMQNPRHLVRRRGQEARLRCSPMKGHSHVYWYRQLPEEGLKFMVYLQKENIIDESGMPKERFSAEFPKEGPSILRIQQVVRGDSAAYFCASSPRGYNSPLHFGNGTRLTVT.

This chain uses TRBV28 with TRBJ1-2, with D perhaps TRBD1 (6 bases). V lost 8 bases to trimming and J lost 5 bases, with 18 bases between them. The CDR3 has 14 residues. From germline, CDR1 is MDHEN and CDR2 SYDVKM. CDR3: CASRRNRERYGYTF. In DNA, the CDR3 is TGTGCCAGCCGGAGGAACAGGGAACGATATGGCTACACCTTC.

This clone was found once. V and J are TRBV18 and TRBJ2-1; D is possibly TRBD1 (6 bases). CDR1 and CDR2 (germline): KGHSH, LQKENI. The CDR3 length is 16 residues. V was pared by 1 base and J by 3 bases, with 13 bases between. CDR3 sequence: CASSPLGGQNYNEQFF. DNA of the CDR3: TGTGCCAGCTCACCACTGGGCGGACAGAACTACAATGAGCAGTTCTTC.

The V call is TRBV27, the J call TRBJ1-1; D possibly corresponds to TRBD1 (6 bases). Germline CDR1 and CDR2: MNHEY and SMNVEV (reference sequence). Trimming took 10 bases from V and 3 from J, leaving 24 bases between them. This CDR3 is 16 amino acids long. The CDR3 bases are TGTGCCACCGTGTTGAGCATCAGGGGTCGACACACTGAAGCTTTCTTT. Its protein product is CATVLSIRGRHTEAFF.

The gene calls are TRBV6-5 and TRBJ1-1; maybe TRBD1 (6 bases). V lost 0 bases, J lost 5 bases, and 10 bases lay in between. The CDR3 has 14 residues. Germline V gene sequence: CDR1 MNHEY, CDR2 SVGAGI. In DNA form, the CDR3 reads TGTGCCAGCAGTTACTCGGGGGCGCGTACTGAAGCTTTCTTT. This sequence encodes CASSYSGARTEAFF.

The chain links TRBV7-6 to TRBJ2-3, with 8 bases that match TRBD2. The germline gives CDR1 SGHVS, CDR2 FNYEAQ. This CDR3 spans 14 amino acids. V lost 4 bases and J lost 4; bases outside the gene matches: 4. CDR3 protein: CASSSREGADTQYF. The CDR3 DNA sequence: TGTGCCAGCAGCTCACGGGAGGGCGCAGATACGCAGTATTTT.